This T cell receptor (beta chain) is drawn from a study of cytomegalovirus exposure and HLA in healthy donors (dated by TCRdb to the late 2010s). Some background on the complete study: An earlier analysis of several hundred of the donors reported about 290 Gb of sequence data and some 100 million unique TCR beta sequences from 150 million to 200 million T cells. In addition to the first cohort of approximately 650 subjects, a separate validation cohort of over 90 different subjects was used. A later genetic analysis used genome-wide SNP genotypes for about 65% of the roughly 700 donors, treating that subset as a discovery cohort. The number of typed donors differed by locus: about 620-640 for A, B, C, DRB1 and DQB1; 500 to 550 for DQA1; about 600 for DPA1; and about 450 for DPB1. The study profiled the T cell repertoires of fewer than 850 subjects by immunosequencing and related them to cytomegalovirus serostatus. To predict cytomegalovirus infection status, the study combined high-throughput TCR immunosequencing, statistical association of individual TCRs with disease status, and machine learning. Among 300 to 450 genotyped donors of the cohort, an average of approximately 230,000 unique TCR beta nucleotide sequences were sequenced per donor, roughly 20% of them non-productive. The study aimed to test whether cataloging public T cell receptors could reveal signatures of past pathogen exposure. Donor age, sex, ethnicity and CMV serostatus were collected together with the repertoire data. Of the roughly 400 genotyped donors, 81% were placed in the genetic ancestry cluster associated with self-reported Caucasian donors. Rather than using new phenotypic data, the later analysis identified candidate immune exposures from TCR beta sequences and from how often those sequences occurred across donors. An early release that covered some 640 HLA-typed donors contained about 300 gigabases of sequencing data and 70 million to 100 million unique TCR sequences. A later analysis re-examined previously published TCR beta repertoires from hundreds of donors and added high-resolution HLA genotyping to investigate patterns of TCR occurrence. To decide whether each TCR beta V gene segment behaved as functional or pseudogenic, an earlier analysis of some 580 of the donors relied on high-throughput TCR beta sequencing. All discovery cohort repertoires had been generated using a single sequencing platform. HLA typing covered class I and class II loci at four-digit resolution. Several DR-DQ haplotypes were handled as single units for association and clustering because linkage in the cohort was strong.

The method behind the library was the immunoSEQ multiplex PCR assay. The multiplex PCR relied on a mix of 60 forward primers for TCR Vbeta segments and 13 reverse primers for TCR Jbeta segments. A multiplex PCR assay on genomic DNA amplified the CDR3 region of rearranged TCR beta genes. Amplified TCR beta libraries were sequenced as 87-base-pair reads on the Illumina HiSeq System. For the original study's pipeline: In a later analysis, some 80 million unique TCR beta chains were counted across the approximately 640 repertoires, and about 9.9 million of these chains were shared by at least two donors. To remove PCR and sequencing errors, raw reads were error-corrected and collapsed into unique sequences using a nearest-neighbor algorithm that merged closely related sequences. V, D and J gene segments were assigned by aligning CDR3 sequences to IMGT reference sequences. For a sequence to be retained, a match of at least six nucleotides to both a V gene segment and a J gene segment was required. Rearrangements were called productive when the CDR3 lacked stop codons and stayed in frame with V and J; all others were non-productive. Following IMGT convention, CDR3 was defined as the stretch from the second conserved V-encoded cysteine to the conserved J-encoded phenylalanine. The earlier analysis of fewer than 700 of the donors excluded sequences that lacked an unambiguous match to a single V gene segment. In an earlier analysis of approximately 500 of the donors, a V segment was called functional when productive rearrangements were above 56.7%, and segregating when the standard deviation between donors exceeded 5%. A statistical classification framework was built for diagnosing cytomegalovirus status from the catalog of TCR beta chain sequences. In a later analysis, V and J genes were assigned by comparing TCR nucleotide sequences against IMGT/GENE-DB human TR gene sequences. Using the TCRdist pipeline, a later analysis assigned CDR3 sequences along with most-parsimonious VDJ recombination scenarios. In a later analysis, every TCR beta chain was defined by the combination of its CDR3 amino acid sequence and its V-gene family, and reads without a unique V-gene family were dropped. In a later analysis, some 600 highly shared, low-generation-probability nucleotide sequences were removed to address suspected cross-contamination and a sequencing artifact. For each public chain, a later analysis derived a clonal expansion index from normalized ranks of inferred template counts within each repertoire. In a later analysis, generation probabilities were computed using a VDJ recombination model fitted to out-of-frame rearrangements, and the results were checked against IGoR. In a later analysis, hypergeometric tests were used to score TCR-TCR, TCR-HLA and TCR-CMV co-occurrence, with a repertoire-size bias correction applied to TCR pairs. False discovery rates were estimated in a later analysis by permuting HLA or CMV assignments 20 times. A later analysis grouped co-occurring TCRs with DBSCAN, adding TCRdist sequence similarity when clustering within HLA-allele-positive subsets. Repertoires with fewer than 30,000 or more than 120,000 public chains, plus five repertoires with anomalous nucleotide sharing, were excluded from co-occurrence clustering. TCRdb obtained this table from immuneACCESS and retained in-frame rearrangements with V and J assigned. These tables miss some clones; where compared with another copy, unresolved V genes account for less than half of the shortfall, and the remainder is unexplained. That table is the source of V, J and clone size, and D and trimming were worked out from the DNA. Present in this sample are roughly 170,000 clones, roughly 80% of which were seen just once. The top ten clones comprise 1.6% of the sample.

V has 5 bases trimmed and J has 2 bases trimmed; junction bases matching no gene number 1. The CDR3 covers 14 residues, taking in both the cysteine and the phenylalanine. Only CDR3 DNA remains: 42 bases, in frame from the first base. CDR1 KGHSH and CDR2 LQKENI were looked up in the germline V gene. What the work shows at the level of the full study, not this receptor alone: A total of roughly 160 TCR beta chains were listed by the study as associated with cytomegalovirus. In an earlier analysis of some 550 of the donors, most TCR beta V segments were observed in productive rearrangements about 87% or about 30% of the time, broadly matching IMGT annotations. In vitro tests confirmed that three of the cytomegalovirus-associated TCR beta chains recognize cytomegalovirus antigens. The sequencing pipeline was judged likely to have produced a cluster of highly shared sequence variants as a technical artifact. Most TCR sequences were seen in very few donors, while some public TCRs were found in many individuals. CMV serostatus was the only immune exposure information available for the cohort. A further reported finding was that TCR beta sequences accurately predicted the HLA-A and HLA-B alleles for most subjects in the first cohort. A later analysis associated about 18,000 TCR beta sequences with specific HLA alleles at a false discovery rate of 0.05. In both the original and validation cohorts, the classifier was reported to diagnose cytomegalovirus status with high specificity and sensitivity. Correlated functional status among segregating V segments might reflect linkage disequilibrium, but an unknown experimental factor could not be ruled out. Some IMGT-functional V segments, including TRBV6-2 and TRBV6-3, could not be told apart with the 87-base-pair reads, so those segments were excluded. The earlier analysis of some 560 of the donors excluded 15 to 20 rarely observed V segments, including chromosome 9 orphons, because counts were too low. This cohort had only TCR beta chains sequenced, and the lack of alpha or paired-chain data limited which features could be detected. Assigning TCR associations to individual alleles was difficult when HLA alleles, especially DR and DQ, strongly co-occurred. In a later analysis, most CMV-associated TCR beta chains were found to appear HLA-restricted, with HLA associations seemingly driven largely by CMV exposure. V-gene and J-gene trimming of TCR beta chains was associated with a missense DCLRE1C variant in a later genetic analysis, and the association was replicated in an independent cohort. Presence/absence analyses assumed roughly uniform sequencing depth across donors, an assumption that may not hold. In a later analysis, TCR association rates were found to vary across HLA loci, with the most associated TCRs seen for DRB1 alleles and the fewest for HLA-C alleles. In a later analysis, HLA-associated TCR beta chains were found to be more clonally expanded and to have lower generation probabilities than equally common non-associated chains. The authors suggested that the approach could potentially be extended to other disease states and immunological phenotypes. In a later analysis, several top co-occurrence clusters were reported to appear linked to parvovirus B19, influenza, CMV and Epstein-Barr virus. Because HLA typing was unavailable for some donors at each locus, only the typed subset was used in association tests. Compared with the roughly 720-donor mean, donors in an Asian-associated ancestry cluster had fewer N-insertions in productive TCRs, according to a later genetic analysis.

On this clone itself: Its antigen has not been determined. No much larger clone exists at a distance of one base, and base qualities are not known.

In total, roughly 670 healthy bone marrow donors made up the cohort. At the time of sampling, every cohort member was nominally healthy, though immune exposures that went unrecorded were likely present. The donor tested CMV seronegative and was one of the 352 seronegative cohort members. A peripheral blood sample was provided by each donor, and peripheral blood mononuclear cells were used for TCR beta sequencing. The Qiagen DNeasy Blood Extraction Kit was used to extract genomic DNA from the blood cell samples. The clonotype was recovered from a man in his forties or fifties in good health and CMV-seronegative. Specimen: PBMCs. The chain was built from TRBV18 and TRBJ2-7, and 12 bases in between align with TRBD2. The base sequence is TGTGCCAGCTCAACTAGCGGGGGGACCTACGAGCAGTACTTC. This yields the protein CASSTSGGTYEQYF. When the CDR3 is completed using the reference TRBV18 and TRBJ2-7 genes on either side, the full variable domain is NAGVMQNPRHLVRRRGQEARLRCSPMKGHSHVYWYRQLPEEGLKFMVYLQKENIIDESGMPKERFSAEFPKEGPSILRIQQVVRGDSAAYFCASSTSGGTYEQYFGPGTRLTVT.